The 2 T cell receptor beta chains below come from one sample, sequenced in a study of T cells in Graves' hyperthyroidism and ophthalmopathy. TCR beta CDR3 sequences were amplified from RNA transcripts. RT-PCR in the first round (using the HTBI primer set) targeted the TCR CDR3. MiXCR was run by TCRdb on the multiplex PCR reads, yielding one entry per CDR3 protein. The table has roughly 570,000 distinct CDR3 sequences, 46% seen once. Sequencing input: peripheral blood or thyroid tissue (not recorded which). The receptor set was obtained from a woman younger than 30 with Graves' hyperthyroidism.

This clonotype showed up many times. V gene TRBV7-3 combines with J gene TRBJ1-1, with unresolved D. The CDR3 spans 15 residues. Germline V gene sequence: CDR1 SGHTA, CDR2 FQGTGA. V shed 2 bases and J shed 5 bases, with 15 bases lying between them. The CDR3: CASSLGISLRTEAFF. In nucleotides, the CDR3 is TGTGCCAGCAGCTTAGGTATCTCCCTTAGAACTGAAGCTTTCTTT.

V and J are TRBV7-8 and TRBJ1-2; D unresolved. The V end was cut by 1 base, the J end by 13 bases, with 10 bases between. The CDR3 sequence is 11 residues long. Looked up from germline, CDR1 is SGHVS and CDR2 is FQNEAQ. CDR3 protein: CASSLGGGFTF. CDR3 sequence (DNA): TGTGCCAGCAGCTTAGGAGGCGGATTCACCTTC.